This T cell receptor beta chain was recorded in a study of blood T cell repertoires in COVID-19. Germline V lookup: CDR1 SGHRS, CDR2 YFSETQ. Between the trimmed V and J ends, which lost 1 base and 2 bases, there was a span of 17 bases. The CDR3 totals 17 residues. Clones were read by immunoSEQ multiplex PCR, and TCRdb kept only the in-frame ones, dropping some. The table shows a few hundred thousand clones, with about nine tenths occurring only once. In assigning cohorts, the study relied on participant-reported clinical history. Sequencing was done on a sample of PBMCs or T cells enriched from blood (not recorded which). The chain couples TRBV5-1 to TRBJ2-3; TRBD2 might be the D (5 bases). The clonotype was recovered from a young woman who had been exposed to COVID-19. The CDR3 loop is CASSLLGMDSLTDTQYF. The CDR3 nucleotides are TGCGCCAGCAGCTTGCTAGGGATGGACTCCCTCACAGATACGCAGTATTTT.